The sequence of this T cell receptor (beta chain) was determined in a study of T cell repertoires in ileal Crohn's disease. Points from the study as a whole: The median delay to postoperative endoscopy was 5.5 to 8.5 months. All patients with clonality above 26.8% had endoscopic recurrence. Sorted CD8 T cells held more high-frequency clones than CD4.

Regarding time point: neoterminal ileum biopsy at postoperative endoscopy, about 6 months after surgery. The repertoire was sequenced with immunoSEQ multiplex PCR; TCRdb's copy has only in-frame clones and lacks some. The sample has more than 60,000 clones; 85% to 90% are singletons. In regard to this clone: Antigen: not known.

Sample: ileal tissue. The receptor was derived from an adult with Crohn's disease.

CDR3: CASSLEGGGQFF. In DNA, the CDR3 is TGTGCCAGCAGCTTAGAAGGAGGCGGTCAGTTCTTC. The chain combines TRBV13 with TRBJ2-1, with D tentatively TRBD2 (5 bases). There are 12 residues in the CDR3. Trimming cost V 1 base and J 13 bases, with 11 bases left between them. Germline V gene data show CDR1 as PRHDT and CDR2 as FYEKMQ (reference sequence).